The TCR beta chain described here comes from a study of cytomegalovirus exposure and HLA in healthy donors. The study, taken as a whole, reports: In a later analysis, TCR beta V- and J-gene trimming was associated with a missense DCLRE1C variant. Reportedly, TCR beta sequences accurately predicted HLA-A and HLA-B alleles in most subjects.

Points on this clone: Its matching antigen is unknown.

PCR used 60 Vbeta primers and 13 Jbeta primers. As handled by the study authors: Unique TCR beta chains numbered 80 million to 95 million in a later analysis, with around 10 million shared. Generated by immunoSEQ multiplex PCR, the TCRdb table keeps only in-frame clones and is missing some. D and trimming come from the DNA, and the V and J calls and clone size come from that table. The sample contains 120,000 to 150,000 clones, about 80% of which appear only once. Per the germline V gene, CDR1 is SGHAT and CDR2 is FQDESV (reference sequence). The CDR3 extends over 15 amino acids. The J segment lost 3 bases and the V segment lost 3 bases, leaving 1 base of the junction unmatched.

This TCR was recovered from a woman in her 30s in good health and CMV-seronegative. Sequencing input: PBMCs. The chain links TRBV11-1 to TRBJ1-5; 11 nucleotides line up with TRBD1. The CDR3, as DNA: TGTGCCAGCAGCTTGGGACAGGGGGACAATCAGCCCCAGCATTTT. It specifies CASSLGQGDNQPQHF.